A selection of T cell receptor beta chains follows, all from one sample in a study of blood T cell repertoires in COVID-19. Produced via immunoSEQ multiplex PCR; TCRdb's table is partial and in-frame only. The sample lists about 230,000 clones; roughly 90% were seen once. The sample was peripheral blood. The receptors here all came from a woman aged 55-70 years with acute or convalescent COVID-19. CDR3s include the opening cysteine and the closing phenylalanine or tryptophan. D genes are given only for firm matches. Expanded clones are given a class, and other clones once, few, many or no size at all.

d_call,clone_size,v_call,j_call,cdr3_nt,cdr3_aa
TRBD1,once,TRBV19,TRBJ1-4,TGTGCCAGTAGTTTACAGGGGGCCTCTAATGAAAAACTGTTTTTT,CASSLQGASNEKLFF
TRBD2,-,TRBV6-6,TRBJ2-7,TGTGCCAGCACCGGGACTAGCGGATACGAGCAGTACTTC,CASTGTSGYEQYF
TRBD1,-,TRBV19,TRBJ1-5,TGTGCCAGTAGTATATGGGACAGGGCTCAGCCCCAGCATTTT,CASSIWDRAQPQHF
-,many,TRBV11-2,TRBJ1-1,TGTGCCAGCAGCTCGCCTTTCAGGGGGAACACTGAAGCTTTCTTT,CASSSPFRGNTEAFF
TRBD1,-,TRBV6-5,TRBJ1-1,TGTGCCAGCAGACCAGGGGGATTGAACACTGAAGCTTTCTTT,CASRPGGLNTEAFF
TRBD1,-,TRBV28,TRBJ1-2,TGTGCCAGCAGACGGGACAGAATAAGAACCTATGGCTACACCTTC,CASRRDRIRTYGYTF
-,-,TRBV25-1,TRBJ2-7,TGTGCCAGCAGTGCCCGCGGTGGCGGGTTCAGCTCCTACGAGCAGTACTTC,CASSARGGGFSSYEQYF
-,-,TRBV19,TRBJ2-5,TGTGCCAGTAGTATAGATCTCAGAACGACAGGACCGCAAGAGACCCAGTACTTC,CASSIDLRTTGPQETQYF
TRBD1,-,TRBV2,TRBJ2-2,TGTGCCAGCAGCAAAGCAGGGACAGGGACCGGGGAGCTGTTTTTT,CASSKAGTGTGELFF
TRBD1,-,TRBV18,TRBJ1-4,TGTGCCAGCTCACTAACCGGGACAGACCTCGAAAAACTGTTTTTT,CASSLTGTDLEKLFF
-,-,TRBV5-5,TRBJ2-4,TGTGCCAGCAGCCGCGGGACAGAGCTAGCCAAAAACATTCAGTACTTC,CASSRGTELAKNIQYF
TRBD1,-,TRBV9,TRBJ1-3,TGTGCCAGCAGCGTAGTCGGGACAGGTGACGGAAACACCATATATTTT,CASSVVGTGDGNTIYF
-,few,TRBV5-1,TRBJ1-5,TGCGCCAGCAGCTTGGGGGGCGCGGACACGTCATATCAGCCCCAGCATTTT,CASSLGGADTSYQPQHF
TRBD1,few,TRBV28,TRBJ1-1,TGTGCCAGTCAACCGGGACAGGGCGGTTGGAAAACTTTCTTT,CASQPGQGGWKTFF
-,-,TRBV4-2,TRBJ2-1,TGTGCCAGCAGCCAGTCGAGCAAGCAGTTCTTC,CASSQSSKQFF
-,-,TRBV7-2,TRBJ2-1,TGTGCCAGCAGCCTAATCCTTTTCGCGCAGTTCTTC,CASSLILFAQFF
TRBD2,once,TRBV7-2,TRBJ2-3,TGTGCCAGCAGGGAGATGCTAGCGGCTCCCCGAACGCAGTATTTT,CASREMLAAPRTQYF
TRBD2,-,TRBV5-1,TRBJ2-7,TGCGCCAGCAGCTTGGAGACTAGCGCCACCTCCTACGAGCAGTACTTC,CASSLETSATSYEQYF
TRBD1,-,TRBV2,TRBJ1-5,TGTGCCAGCAGTGGACAGGGGGTGAGCAATCAGCCCCAGCATTTT,CASSGQGVSNQPQHF
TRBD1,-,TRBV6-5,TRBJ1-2,TGTGCCAGCAGTCGACAGGGGACTTACTATGGCTACACCTTC,CASSRQGTYYGYTF
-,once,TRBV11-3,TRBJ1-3,TGTGCCAGCAGCCCAGAAGGGGGTTCTGGAAACACCATATATTTT,CASSPEGGSGNTIYF
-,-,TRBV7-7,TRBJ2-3,TGTGCCAGCAGCTTGGGGCTGTCGACAGATACGCAGTATTTT,CASSLGLSTDTQYF
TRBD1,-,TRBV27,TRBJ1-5,TGTGCCAGCAGTTTAGGAGGGGGCCGGCAGCCCCAGCATTTT,CASSLGGGRQPQHF
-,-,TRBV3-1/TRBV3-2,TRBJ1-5,TGTGCCAGCAGCCTCAAGCCGGGACACGAAATCAATCAGCCCCAGCATTTT,CASSLKPGHEINQPQHF